The clone carrying this T cell receptor (beta chain) was picked up a small number of times. The sample belongs to a study of blood T cell repertoires in COVID-19. The CDR3 is 15 residues long. In germline, CDR1 is SEHNR, CDR2 FQNEAQ (reference sequence). With V trimmed by 5 bases and J by 1 base, 7 bases remained unmatched. Sequencing was performed with immunoSEQ multiplex PCR; in TCRdb, only in-frame clones are kept and a portion is missing. The table lists about 180,000 clones, roughly 82% of them singletons. The genes are TRBV7-9 and TRBJ1-1; 7 nucleotides align to TRBD1. The sequence came from a woman aged 25 to 39 who had recovered from COVID-19. The material sequenced was PBMCs or T cells enriched from blood (not recorded which). CDR3 region: CASSLHRGGNTEAFF. CDR3 coding DNA: TGTGCCAGCAGCCTCCACAGGGGCGGGAACACTGAAGCTTTCTTT.